This is a list of T cell receptor beta chains from one sample in a study of shared clonotypes between healthy human individuals. TCRdb's copy holds only in-frame clones and misses some; the assay was immunoSEQ multiplex PCR. The data contain some 2,100,000 clones, nearly 97% of them singletons. Sequencing used naive CD4+ T cells sorted from blood. The receptors originated from a man younger than 35 in good health. CDR3s include the opening cysteine and the closing phenylalanine or tryptophan. The D gene is left open where the match is weak. Expanded clones are given a class, and other clones once, few, many or no size at all.

clone_size	d_call	v_call	j_call	cdr3_nt	cdr3_aa
NA	NA	TRBV27	TRBJ1-5	TGTGCCAGCAGTTCGGCCTCGGGACAGCCCCAGCATTTT	CASSSASGQPQHF
NA	NA	TRBV5-1	TRBJ2-3	TGCGCCAGCAGCTTGGGGTCAGGGAAGGCAGATACGCAGTATTTT	CASSLGSGKADTQYF
few	NA	TRBV2	TRBJ1-5	TGTGCCAGTGAAGGACAGAAGTCCCAGCCCCAGCATTTT	CASEGQKSQPQHF
NA	TRBD1	TRBV27	TRBJ1-5	TGTGCCAGCAGTTCACAACAGGGGGCGAGTCAGCCCCAGCATTTT	CASSSQQGASQPQHF
NA	TRBD2	TRBV7-2	TRBJ2-2	TGTGCCAGCAGCCCCGAATGGGGACTAGCGGAACCCGGGGAGCTGTTTTTT	CASSPEWGLAEPGELFF
once	NA	TRBV6-1	TRBJ1-5	TGTGCCAGCAGTGAGTGGCGGGAGGTCCAGCCCCAGCATTTT	CASSEWREVQPQHF
NA	TRBD1	TRBV30	TRBJ2-7	TGTGCCTGGAGTCGGGACAGGGGCTACGAGCAGTACTTC	CAWSRDRGYEQYF
NA	NA	TRBV6-1	TRBJ2-7	TGTGCCAGCAGTGAAGCTCTTATAGGGGACGAGCAGTACTTC	CASSEALIGDEQYF
NA	NA	TRBV19	TRBJ1-2	TGTGCCAGTAGTATAGGGGTACAGGGCTCTGGCTACACCTTC	CASSIGVQGSGYTF
NA	NA	TRBV5-1	TRBJ2-3	TGCGCCAGCAGCTCCGGGGATACAGATACGCAGTATTTT	CASSSGDTDTQYF
NA	NA	TRBV19	TRBJ1-1	TGTGCCAGTAGTTCCTGGACAGAGAACACTGAAGCTTTCTTT	CASSSWTENTEAFF
once	TRBD2	TRBV10-2	TRBJ2-3	TGCGCCAGCGGGACTAGCGGGAGGGACACAGATACGCAGTATTTT	CASGTSGRDTDTQYF
NA	NA	TRBV4-1	TRBJ1-2	TGCGCCAGCAGCCAAGTAGGGAAGGGGGATTATGGCTACACCTTC	CASSQVGKGDYGYTF
NA	NA	TRBV11-2	TRBJ2-7	TGTGCCAGCAGCTTATGGAGGGGAAGCTCCTACGAGCAGTACTTC	CASSLWRGSSYEQYF
NA	TRBD1	TRBV4-3	TRBJ2-7	TGCGCCAGCAGCCAGACGACAGGGCTCGAGCAGTACTTC	CASSQTTGLEQYF
once	NA	TRBV30	TRBJ2-2	TGTGCCTGGAGTGTACGAGGGGGAGGAGGCGGGGAGCTGTTTTTT	CAWSVRGGGGGELFF
NA	TRBD1	TRBV6-6	TRBJ2-7	TGTGCCAGCAGCGGGACAGGGGGCCGTCTGAACTACGAGCAGTACTTC	CASSGTGGRLNYEQYF
NA	TRBD2	TRBV4-1	TRBJ2-5	TGCGCCAGCAGCCTCGGACTAGCGGGGGTTCAAGAGACCCAGTACTTC	CASSLGLAGVQETQYF
NA	NA	TRBV29-1	TRBJ1-4	TGCAGCGTTCGCAGGGGCCATAATGAAAAACTGTTTTTT	CSVRRGHNEKLFF
NA	TRBD2	TRBV5-4	TRBJ2-7	TGTGCCAGCAGCGGAGGAGGACTAGCGGGGTTCTACGAGCAGTACTTC	CASSGGGLAGFYEQYF
once	NA	TRBV5-1	TRBJ1-2	TGCGCCAGCGGTTTAACAGGATCTAACTATGGCTACACCTTC	CASGLTGSNYGYTF
NA	NA	TRBV6-5	TRBJ1-3	TGTGCCAGCAGTTTGCAGCGTTCTGGAAACACCATATATTTT	CASSLQRSGNTIYF
NA	NA	TRBV5-8	TRBJ2-5	TGTGCCAGCAGCTTTTCCAGGGTTGGTGGGGAGACCCAGTACTTC	CASSFSRVGGETQYF
NA	NA	TRBV10-2	TRBJ2-5	TGCGCCAGCAGTGCCCAGGCTGGGACTGAGACCCAGTACTTC	CASSAQAGTETQYF
NA	NA	TRBV9	TRBJ2-7	TGTGCCAGCAGCGTAGATTGGACTACGGACGAGCAGTACTTC	CASSVDWTTDEQYF
NA	NA	TRBV5-8	TRBJ1-5	TGTGCCAGCAGCTTGACGGGTTATAGCAATCAGCCCCAGCATTTT	CASSLTGYSNQPQHF
NA	NA	TRBV7-9	TRBJ2-3	TGTGCCAGCAGCCAGGAGGGCCACACAGATACGCAGTATTTT	CASSQEGHTDTQYF
NA	TRBD1	TRBV5-1	TRBJ1-1	TGCGCCAGCAGCGCGGGGACAGGGGGCATAATCACTGAAGCTTTCTTT	CASSAGTGGIITEAFF
NA	NA	TRBV18	TRBJ1-2	TGTGCCAGCTCACCCGGCAGGTTTATCTATGGCTACACCTTC	CASSPGRFIYGYTF
NA	NA	TRBV2	TRBJ1-1	TGTGCCAGCAACCAACAGGGAGGCGCTGAAGCTTTCTTT	CASNQQGGAEAFF